The 24 T cell receptor beta chains presented below share a single source sample, sequenced in a study of blood T cells in healthy people across ages. A second about 7 to 11 cycle PCR used barcoded and J-beta primers. TCRdb passed the 5' RACE reads through MiXCR, listing each CDR3 protein once. The sample shows 650,000 to 950,000 distinct CDR3 sequences, under 45% of them seen only once. The sample taken for sequencing was blood. All receptors come from a man aged 60 to 75 in good health.

This clonotype was observed a few times. The chain uses TRBV14 and TRBJ1-6, with 8 positions matching TRBD1. Germline V gene lookup returns CDR1 SGHDN and CDR2 FVKESK. The CDR3 totals 12 residues. Germline trimming cut 3 bases from V and 11 bases from J; bases unmatched to any gene: 0. This CDR3 reads CASSQTGAPLHF. The DNA for the CDR3 is TGTGCCAGCAGCCAGACAGGGGCACCCCTCCACTTT.

The J gene is TRBJ1-4, the V gene TRBV6-1; D call uncertain. Trimming shortened V by 8 bases and J by 0 bases, and 10 bases separated the two germline ends. This CDR3 comprises 14 residues. From germline, CDR1 is MNHNS and CDR2 SASEGT. The CDR3 is CASATGATNEKLFF. The CDR3 nucleotides are TGTGCCAGCGCTACCGGAGCAACTAATGAAAAACTGTTTTTT.

This chain connects TRBV5-1 to TRBJ1-1; D is possibly TRBD1 (5 bases). Trimming shortened V by 2 bases and J by 10 bases, and 12 bases separated the two germline ends. Germline V lookup: CDR1 SGHRS, CDR2 YFSETQ. This CDR3 region has 12 residues. The CDR3 coding sequence is TGCGCCAGCAGCTTAGCCGGGGCGGGAGCTTTCTTT. Translated: CASSLAGAGAFF.

As for this clonotype: One end of the junction is discordant with germline, which a read error may explain. CDR3 DNA sequence: TGTGCCATCAGTGAGTCGGATTTGAGGAATCAGACCCAGCATTTT. This gives the protein CAISESDLRNQTQHF. J is TRBJ1-5 and V is TRBV10-3; D is unclear. The CDR3 covers 15 residues. Germline lookup yields CDR1 ENHRY and CDR2 SYGVKD.

This chain uses TRBV12-3 or TRBV12-4 with TRBJ2-5, with 7 bases identical to TRBD2. Trimming at V came to 7 bases and at J to 4 bases, leaving 6 bases not matched to a gene. There are 13 residues in the CDR3. CDR3 amino acids: CASKAGLGETQYF. CDR3 DNA: TGTGCCAGCAAAGCGGGGTTGGGAGAGACCCAGTACTTC.

This clonotype was detected ten times or more. The V and J genes are TRBV28 and TRBJ2-7, with 7 bases fitting TRBD1. The CDR3 is made up of 15 amino acids. Germline trimming cut 5 bases from V and 0 bases from J; bases unmatched to any gene: 7. Germline CDR1 and CDR2: MDHEN and SYDVKM. The CDR3 reads CASSTTGTASYEQYF. Here the CDR3 DNA reads TGTGCCAGCAGTACAACCGGGACAGCCTCCTACGAGCAGTACTTC.

There are a few counts of this clonotype. The rearrangement joins TRBV7-2 to TRBJ2-4; 9 bases map to TRBD2. The CDR3 runs 15 residues. Per germline, CDR1 SGHTA and CDR2 FQGNSA. V shed 5 bases and J 7 bases; nucleotides not matched to a gene: 9. CDR3 DNA sequence: TGTGCCAGCAGCCAAGGGCGGGGGGGCTTGAACATTCAGTACTTC. It codes for CASSQGRGGLNIQYF.

This rearrangement joins TRBV7-9 to TRBJ1-2, with 9 bases identical to TRBD1. This CDR3 is built from 15 residues. The J segment lost 8 bases and the V segment lost 7 bases, leaving 14 bases of the junction unmatched. CDR1 and CDR2 from the germline V gene are SEHNR and FQNEAQ (reference sequence). CDR3 sequence (DNA): TGTGCCAGCACCCTTAGCAGGACAGGGGTAGAAGGCTACACCTTC. It encodes CASTLSRTGVEGYTF.

This clonotype was seen just once. A single base separates this from a much larger clone, so it may be a read error. The rearrangement links TRBV5-1 to TRBJ2-7; 7 bases are shared with TRBD1. The CDR3 has 16 amino acids. Germline V gene sequence: CDR1 SGHRS, CDR2 YFSETQ. CDR3 sequence (DNA): TGCGACAGCAGCTTGGCCAGTGACAGGGTGATCTACGAGCAGTACTTC. This sequence encodes CDSSLASDRVIYEQYF.

The rearrangement uses TRBV6-1 and TRBJ1-4; 8 positions agree with TRBD1. The CDR3 runs 16 residues. The germline V gene encodes CDR1 MNHNS and CDR2 SASEGT. Losses at the gene ends were 3 bases for V and 0 bases for J; bases not matched to a gene: 3. CDR3 sequence: CASSDRTGPTNEKLFF. The DNA of the CDR3 is TGTGCCAGCAGTGATAGGACAGGGCCAACTAATGAAAAACTGTTTTTT.

The V and J genes are TRBV4-3 and TRBJ2-3; D ambiguous. Trimming removed 0 bases from V and 5 bases from J, with 0 bases in between. Germline V gene data show CDR1 as LGHNA and CDR2 as YSLEER. This CDR3 comprises 11 residues. Written as DNA, the CDR3 is TGCGCCAGCAGCCAAGAAGATACGCAGTATTTT. It yields the protein CASSQEDTQYF.

This clonotype occurred once. V and J are TRBV7-9 and TRBJ2-1; D is possibly TRBD2 (5 bases). Trimming left V 1 base short and J 5 bases short, with 15 bases between. The CDR3 is made up of 16 amino acids. CDR1 and CDR2 from the germline V gene are SEHNR and FQNEAQ (reference sequence). The CDR3 DNA is TGTGCCAGCAGCTTAGGAGGACTTGACGCCAACAATGAGCAGTTCTTC. This codes for CASSLGGLDANNEQFF. Together with reference TRBV7-9 and TRBJ2-1, the CDR3 gives the full variable domain: DTGVSQNPRHKITKRGQNVTFRCDPISEHNRLYWYRQTLGQGPEFLTYFQNEAQLEKSRLLSDRFSAERPKGSFSTLEIQRTEQGDSAMYLCASSLGGLDANNEQFFGPGTRLTVL.

This chain joins TRBV20-1 and TRBJ2-5; the D gene could be TRBD1 or TRBD2 (5 bases each). The V gene's germline CDR1 is DFQATT and CDR2 SNEGSKA (reference sequence). The ends were cut back, 4 bases at V and 11 bases at J, with 26 bases in the middle. The length of the CDR3 is 15 residues. The CDR3 coding sequence is TGCAGTGCTAACAACCGGGCAGGGACGGGCAATGAGCAGTACTTC. This sequence encodes CSANNRAGTGNEQYF.

This clonotype was seen a handful of times. This clone may be a read error of a much larger clone one base away. V usage is TRBV7-9 and J usage is TRBJ2-4, with D uncertain. In germline, CDR1 is SEHNR, CDR2 FQNEAQ (reference sequence). The CDR3 runs to 13 residues. Between the trimmed V and J ends, which lost 4 bases and 7 bases, there was a span of 11 bases. The CDR3 DNA is TGTGCCAGCAGCTGCGGAGAGTACAACATTCAGTACTTC. It codes for CASSCGEYNIQYF.

The chain employs TRBV5-1 and TRBJ2-7; 7 bases are shared with TRBD1. Trimming took 2 bases from V and 2 from J; bases not matched to a gene: 7. Germline V gene lookup returns CDR1 SGHRS and CDR2 YFSETQ. The CDR3 is made up of 15 amino acids. The CDR3, as DNA: TGCGCCAGCAGCTTCCCGGGACAGACGACCTACGAGCAGTACTTC. Translated, it gives CASSFPGQTTYEQYF.

CDR3 protein: CASSLSEDNEQFF. The CDR3 nucleotides read TGTGCCAGCAGTTTATCGGAGGACAATGAGCAGTTCTTC. This chain joins TRBV12-3 or TRBV12-4 and TRBJ2-1, with D possibly TRBD2 on 5 matching bases. This CDR3 comprises 13 residues. The V end was cut by 2 bases, the J end by 5 bases, with 7 bases between.

V gene TRBV20-1 combines with J gene TRBJ2-7; TRBD2 is a possible D gene (7 bases). Germline V gene data show CDR1 as DFQATT and CDR2 as SNEGSKA (reference sequence). CDR3 length: 12 amino acids. Deletions cut 4 bases from V and 2 bases from J, with 9 bases between. CDR3 DNA: TGCAGTGCTATCGGGGGGCCCTACGAGCAGTACTTC. Translated: CSAIGGPYEQYF.

The rearrangement joins TRBV20-1 to TRBJ2-7, with 10 nucleotides matching TRBD2. In germline, CDR1 is DFQATT, CDR2 SNEGSKA (reference sequence). This CDR3 region has 17 residues. V trimming: 0 bases; J trimming: 3 bases; junction bases outside the gene matches: 11. The CDR3 sequence is CSARDHGLAVRNYEQYF. CDR3 coding DNA: TGCAGTGCTAGAGATCATGGACTAGCGGTTAGGAACTACGAGCAGTACTTC.

This clonotype has more than one count but fewer than ten. The genes are TRBV27 and TRBJ2-1; D possibly uses TRBD1 or TRBD2 (6 bases each). This CDR3 spans 13 amino acids. In germline, CDR1 is MNHEY, CDR2 SMNVEV (reference sequence). The V end was cut by 7 bases, the J end by 8 bases, with 15 bases between. Here the CDR3 reads CASTGGGGDEQFF. CDR3 DNA sequence: TGTGCCAGCACCGGGGGCGGTGGCGATGAGCAGTTCTTC.

This clonotype was found a few times. The chain has TRBV6-5 and TRBJ1-2, with D possibly being TRBD1 (5 bases). Germline V lookup: CDR1 MNHEY, CDR2 SVGAGI. This CDR3 spans 16 amino acids. Trimming shortened V by 2 bases and J by 6 bases, and 19 bases separated the two germline ends. CDR3 loop: CASSYTVPTVRNGYTF. Here the CDR3 DNA reads TGTGCCAGCAGTTACACAGTACCGACAGTCCGGAATGGCTACACCTTC.

CDR3 coding DNA: TGTGCCAGCAGTTTGCTAGCGGCTACATCTGATACGCAGTATTTT. This sequence encodes CASSLLAATSDTQYF. The chain couples TRBV7-3 to TRBJ2-3, with TRBD2 matching over 7 bases. Germline CDR1 is SGHTA and CDR2 is FQGTGA. The CDR3 consists of 15 residues. Trimming cost V 6 bases and J 6 bases; bases outside gene matches: 12.

The J gene is TRBJ1-6, the V gene TRBV7-6; D is undetermined. The CDR3 contains 15 residues. Germline V gives CDR1 SGHVS, CDR2 FNYEAQ. V lost 4 bases, J lost 0 bases, and 7 bases lay in between. In nucleotides, the CDR3 is TGTGCCAGCAGCTCCCGCGGCTCCTATAATTCACCCCTCCACTTT. Its translation is CASSSRGSYNSPLHF.

The V call is TRBV9, the J call TRBJ2-7; D remains ambiguous. The V end was cut by 2 bases, the J end by 11 bases, with 17 bases between. In germline, CDR1 is SGDLS, CDR2 YYNGEE. This CDR3 is 13 amino acids long. The CDR3 coding sequence is TGTGCCAGCAGCGTGGGGTATATCGGAAGAGAGTACTTC. As protein: CASSVGYIGREYF.

V is TRBV6-1 and J is TRBJ2-6, with D uncertain. Trimming shortened V by 1 base and J by 2 bases, and 3 bases separated the two germline ends. The CDR3 is made up of 14 amino acids. CDR1 MNHNS and CDR2 SASEGT come from the germline V gene. CDR3 in DNA: TGTGCCAGCAGTGAAGGGGCTGGGGCCAACGTCCTGACTTTC. Its translation: CASSEGAGANVLTF.